This is a list of T cell receptor beta chains from one sample in a study of ipilimumab plus nivolumab after autologous stem cell transplantation. TCRdb's table, derived via immunoSEQ multiplex PCR, lists solely in-frame clones and lacks some. The sample includes 5,000 or so clones, around 66% of them seen just once. The sample here was PBMCs, taken in a trial of ipilimumab plus nivolumab as post-transplant consolidation. The receptor set was obtained from a male donor with multiple myeloma. The CDR3 runs from the conserved cysteine through the conserved F or W. Fields, in order: D gene, clone size, J gene, V gene, CDR3 protein, CDR3 DNA. A D gene is named only where the DNA matches it firmly. Not all rows give a size; the values are once, few, many and, for expanded clones, a class.

d_gene: TRBD1; abundance: .; j_gene: TRBJ2-1; v_gene: TRBV18; CDR3aa: CASSPNRGQVGQFF; CDR3nt: TGTGCCAGCTCACCCAACAGGGGGCAGGTCGGGCAGTTCTTC
d_gene: TRBD1; abundance: few; j_gene: TRBJ2-7; v_gene: TRBV6-1; CDR3aa: CASSGRQGVYEQYF; CDR3nt: TGTGCCAGCAGTGGCCGACAGGGGGTCTACGAGCAGTACTTC
d_gene: .; abundance: .; j_gene: TRBJ1-2; v_gene: TRBV6-1; CDR3aa: CASKVRGNYGYTF; CDR3nt: TGTGCCAGCAAGGTGCGGGGGAACTATGGCTACACCTTC
d_gene: TRBD2; abundance: few; j_gene: TRBJ2-1; v_gene: TRBV4-1; CDR3aa: CASTLGGGRDEQFF; CDR3nt: TGCGCCAGCACCCTTGGGGGGGGACGGGATGAGCAGTTCTTC
d_gene: TRBD1; abundance: once; j_gene: TRBJ2-7; v_gene: TRBV19; CDR3aa: CASSWGQAFSYEQYF; CDR3nt: TGTGCCAGTAGTTGGGGACAGGCTTTCTCCTACGAGCAGTACTTC
d_gene: .; abundance: .; j_gene: TRBJ2-5; v_gene: TRBV5-6; CDR3aa: CASSSLWSTHLTETQYF; CDR3nt: TGTGCCAGCAGCTCCCTTTGGAGCACCCACCTCACAGAGACCCAGTACTTC
d_gene: .; abundance: few; j_gene: TRBJ1-5; v_gene: TRBV4-3; CDR3aa: CASSQDQSGIQPQHF; CDR3nt: TGCGCCAGCAGCCAAGATCAGAGCGGGATTCAGCCCCAGCATTTT
d_gene: TRBD2; abundance: .; j_gene: TRBJ2-5; v_gene: TRBV5-5; CDR3aa: CASSFSRGGQETQYF; CDR3nt: TGTGCCAGCAGCTTTAGCCGGGGGGGCCAAGAGACCCAGTACTTC
d_gene: TRBD1; abundance: few; j_gene: TRBJ1-5; v_gene: TRBV28; CDR3aa: CASSLRYRGLQPQHF; CDR3nt: TGTGCCAGCAGTTTAAGATACAGGGGGCTTCAGCCCCAGCATTTT
d_gene: .; abundance: .; j_gene: TRBJ1-3; v_gene: TRBV7-6; CDR3aa: CASSLGSTGSGNTIYF; CDR3nt: TGTGCCAGCAGCTTAGGGTCGACAGGCTCTGGAAACACCATATATTTT
d_gene: .; abundance: .; j_gene: TRBJ2-1; v_gene: TRBV9; CDR3aa: CASSVGPGEPLSEQFF; CDR3nt: .
d_gene: TRBD1; abundance: .; j_gene: TRBJ2-1; v_gene: TRBV14; CDR3aa: CASSQWGTGNNEQFF; CDR3nt: TGTGCCAGCAGCCAATGGGGGACAGGGAACAATGAGCAGTTCTTC
d_gene: TRBD2; abundance: .; j_gene: TRBJ2-1; v_gene: TRBV7-7; CDR3aa: CASSLRGGSSNNEQFF; CDR3nt: TGTGCTAGCAGCTTAAGGGGCGGGAGTTCTAACAATGAGCAGTTCTTC
d_gene: .; abundance: .; j_gene: TRBJ1-6; v_gene: TRBV5-1; CDR3aa: CASSYNPAGDSPLHF; CDR3nt: TGCGCCAGCAGCTATAACCCCGCCGGGGATTCACCCCTCCACTTT
d_gene: .; abundance: .; j_gene: TRBJ1-6; v_gene: TRBV7-9; CDR3aa: CASSLAGSPLHF; CDR3nt: TGTGCCAGCAGCTTAGCGGGTTCACCCCTCCACTTT
d_gene: .; abundance: .; j_gene: TRBJ1-3; v_gene: TRBV6-6; CDR3aa: CASSYEGRGNTIYF; CDR3nt: TGTGCCAGCAGTTACGAGGGGAGAGGAAACACCATATATTTT
d_gene: .; abundance: .; j_gene: TRBJ1-6; v_gene: TRBV14; CDR3aa: CASSQGGRHNSPLHF; CDR3nt: TGTGCCAGCAGCCAAGGTGGGCGTCACAACTCACCCCTCCACTTT
d_gene: .; abundance: few; j_gene: TRBJ2-3; v_gene: TRBV30; CDR3aa: CAWRTSVTDTQYF; CDR3nt: TGTGCCTGGAGGACCTCGGTCACAGATACGCAGTATTTT
d_gene: .; abundance: .; j_gene: TRBJ2-5; v_gene: TRBV4-1; CDR3aa: CASSQTEQETQYF; CDR3nt: TGCGCCAGCAGCCAAACGGAACAAGAGACCCAGTACTTC
d_gene: .; abundance: .; j_gene: TRBJ1-1; v_gene: TRBV5-6; CDR3aa: CASSPPGQGNTEAFF; CDR3nt: TGTGCCAGCAGCCCCCCTGGGCAGGGGAACACTGAAGCTTTCTTT
d_gene: TRBD1; abundance: .; j_gene: TRBJ1-2; v_gene: TRBV19; CDR3aa: CASSISGGAGPGGYTF; CDR3nt: TGTGCCAGTAGTATATCAGGGGGCGCGGGCCCGGGAGGCTACACCTTC
d_gene: .; abundance: large; j_gene: TRBJ2-7; v_gene: TRBV14; CDR3aa: CASTPGGHTLFGQYF; CDR3nt: TGTGCCAGCACCCCTGGGGGACACACGCTCTTTGGGCAGTACTTC
d_gene: TRBD2; abundance: .; j_gene: TRBJ2-7; v_gene: TRBV5-1; CDR3aa: CASSAGLAEAYEQYF; CDR3nt: TGCGCCAGCAGCGCCGGACTAGCGGAGGCCTACGAGCAGTACTTC
d_gene: .; abundance: few; j_gene: TRBJ1-1; v_gene: TRBV6-5; CDR3aa: CASSPRTGVGTEAFF; CDR3nt: TGTGCCAGCAGCCCTCGTACGGGGGTAGGCACTGAAGCTTTCTTT
d_gene: .; abundance: .; j_gene: TRBJ2-7; v_gene: TRBV2; CDR3aa: CASRVSYEQYF; CDR3nt: TGTGCCAGCAGAGTGAGCTACGAGCAGTACTTC
d_gene: .; abundance: .; j_gene: TRBJ1-5; v_gene: TRBV6-1; CDR3aa: CASSGGQPQHF; CDR3nt: TGTGCCAGCAGTGGCGGTCAGCCCCAGCATTTT
d_gene: .; abundance: once; j_gene: TRBJ1-5; v_gene: TRBV15; CDR3aa: CATSRDTTPSNQPQHF; CDR3nt: TGTGCCACCAGCAGAGATACGACGCCTAGCAATCAGCCCCAGCATTTT
d_gene: TRBD2; abundance: .; j_gene: TRBJ2-1; v_gene: TRBV7-6; CDR3aa: CATGGGSYNEQFF; CDR3nt: TGTGCCACGGGGGGAGGCTCCTACAATGAGCAGTTCTTC
d_gene: .; abundance: once; j_gene: TRBJ1-6; v_gene: TRBV4-3; CDR3aa: CASSQDPAPGGSPLHF; CDR3nt: TGCGCCAGCAGCCAAGACCCGGCCCCGGGCGGTTCACCCCTCCACTTT
d_gene: TRBD2; abundance: few; j_gene: TRBJ2-3; v_gene: TRBV19; CDR3aa: CASSDGLAGGRLSTQYF; CDR3nt: TGTGCCAGTAGTGACGGACTAGCGGGAGGGCGTCTTTCTACGCAGTATTTT
d_gene: .; abundance: .; j_gene: TRBJ1-2; v_gene: TRBV12-5; CDR3aa: CASGLNSFYGYTF; CDR3nt: TGTGCTAGTGGTTTAAACAGTTTCTATGGCTACACCTTC
d_gene: .; abundance: .; j_gene: TRBJ1-2; v_gene: TRBV6-5; CDR3aa: CASSYSGYGYTF; CDR3nt: TGTGCCAGCAGTTACTCGGGGTATGGCTACACCTTC
d_gene: .; abundance: few; j_gene: TRBJ2-3; v_gene: TRBV6-6; CDR3aa: CASSYSTSIDTQYF; CDR3nt: TGTGCCAGCAGTTACTCGACGTCTATAGATACGCAGTATTTT